This T cell receptor (beta chain) came from a study of beta chain features in type 1 diabetes. Study at large: Healthy donors and patients had similar age, gender and cell yields.

As concerns this clone: Its antigen remains unidentified.

Expressed TCRB transcripts were sequenced because the isolated RNA had all been reverse transcribed beforehand. Data came from immunoSEQ multiplex PCR; TCRdb stores just in-frame clones and leaves some out. The table records almost 350,000 clones, 7.5% to 9% of them present only once. This CDR3 has 12 amino acids. Germline lookup yields CDR1 SGHNT and CDR2 YYREEE (reference sequence). Trimming removed 4 bases at V and 8 bases at J, with 12 bases between. General study results and limits: Insertions at VDJ junctions were less frequent in type 1 diabetes patients. These patients also deleted more nucleotides at the same junctions. Any role of HLA type in TCRB rearrangement remained unresolved here.

Sequencing was carried out using central memory CD4+ T cells from blood. This TCR derives from a woman younger than 35 in good health. This chain connects TRBV5-4 to TRBJ1-2; the D gene is possibly TRBD1 (5 bases). CDR3 nucleotides: TGTGCCAGCAGCCTAAGGGGTGGCGGCTACACCTTC. Amino acid sequence: CASSLRGGGYTF.